These T cell receptor beta chains were read from a single sample in a study of T cell responses to AZD1222 COVID-19 vaccine. Repertoires were generated with immunoSEQ multiplex PCR, while TCRdb's copy carries only in-frame clones and drops some. The sample has 130,000 to 150,000 clones, around 93% seen once. Sequences were derived from peripheral blood, sampled on day 0 of AZD1222 vaccination. These TCRs come from an adult in good health. The CDR3 runs from the conserved cysteine through the conserved F or W. D genes are given only for firm matches. A clone size is listed for some rows: how often the clone was seen (once, few, many), or a class if it is expanded.

size: .
V: TRBV5-5
D: TRBD2
J: TRBJ2-3
length: 15
CDR3: CASSLAGGFPDTQYF
DNA: TGTGCCAGCAGCTTGGCGGGGGGTTTTCCGGATACGCAGTATTTT

size: .
V: TRBV14
D: TRBD2
J: TRBJ2-7
length: 15
CDR3: CASSQSPSGRIEQYF
DNA: TGTGCCAGCAGCCAATCTCCTAGCGGGAGAATCGAGCAGTACTTC

size: .
V: TRBV29-1
D: .
J: TRBJ1-3
length: 16
CDR3: CSVVEGLFSSGNTIYF
DNA: TGCAGCGTTGTTGAGGGGTTGTTTTCCTCTGGAAACACCATATATTTT

size: .
V: TRBV6-5
D: TRBD2
J: TRBJ2-1
length: 14
CDR3: CASRVAGGDNEQFF
DNA: TGTGCCAGCAGGGTAGCGGGGGGGGACAATGAGCAGTTCTTC

size: once
V: TRBV19
D: .
J: TRBJ2-7
length: 16
CDR3: CASSIDGGVGSYEQYF
DNA: TGTGCCAGTAGTATAGATGGGGGTGTGGGCTCCTACGAGCAGTACTTC

size: .
V: TRBV11-3
D: TRBD2
J: TRBJ2-1
length: 14
CDR3: CASSTSGGYSEQFF
DNA: TGTGCCAGCAGCACTAGCGGGGGGTACAGTGAGCAGTTCTTC

size: once
V: TRBV6-5
D: .
J: TRBJ1-3
length: 16
CDR3: CASSYSMQSSGNTIYF
DNA: TGTGCCAGCAGTTACTCGATGCAATCCTCTGGAAACACCATATATTTT

size: once
V: TRBV2
D: TRBD1
J: TRBJ1-4
length: 15
CDR3: CASIRQGATNEKLFF
DNA: TGTGCCAGCATTAGACAGGGGGCAACTAATGAAAAACTGTTTTTT

size: .
V: TRBV7-3
D: .
J: TRBJ2-1
length: 14
CDR3: CASSQVVAGGTRFF
DNA: .

size: .
V: TRBV5-1
D: .
J: TRBJ1-2
length: 13
CDR3: CASSLGSGEGYTF
DNA: TGCGCCAGCAGCTTGGGGTCAGGTGAGGGCTACACCTTC

size: .
V: TRBV25-1
D: .
J: TRBJ1-6
length: 13
CDR3: CASSEYEDSPLHF
DNA: TGTGCCAGCAGTGAATATGAGGATTCACCCCTCCACTTT

size: .
V: TRBV19
D: TRBD1
J: TRBJ1-5
length: 17
CDR3: CASSPGQGLTSNQPQHF
DNA: TGTGCCAGTAGTCCGGGACAGGGATTAACTAGCAATCAGCCCCAGCATTTT

size: .
V: TRBV30
D: .
J: TRBJ2-1
length: 13
CDR3: CAWSVGVGGEQFF
DNA: TGTGCCTGGAGTGTAGGAGTTGGTGGTGAGCAGTTCTTC

size: once
V: TRBV9
D: .
J: TRBJ2-7
length: 13
CDR3: CASSVAPRHEQYF
DNA: TGTGCCAGCAGCGTAGCTCCCAGGCACGAGCAGTACTTC

size: .
V: TRBV10-3
D: .
J: TRBJ1-6
length: 14
CDR3: CAISGTSYNSPLHF
DNA: TGTGCCATCAGTGGGACCTCCTATAATTCACCCCTCCACTTT

size: .
V: TRBV5-1
D: .
J: TRBJ1-3
length: 17
CDR3: CASSSSRGGLSGNTIYF
DNA: TGCGCCAGCAGCTCCAGCCGAGGGGGGCTCTCCGGAAACACCATATATTTT

size: .
V: TRBV19
D: .
J: TRBJ1-3
length: 14
CDR3: CASTKGSSGNTIYF
DNA: TGTGCCAGTACCAAGGGCAGCTCTGGAAACACCATATATTTT

size: .
V: TRBV6-6
D: .
J: TRBJ2-3
length: 16
CDR3: CASSVKGSVWTDTQYF
DNA: TGTGCCAGCAGTGTAAAGGGTTCTGTTTGGACAGATACGCAGTATTTT

size: .
V: TRBV12-3/TRBV12-4
D: .
J: TRBJ1-4
length: 12
CDR3: CASSSRGGELFF
DNA: TGTGCCAGCAGTTCCCGGGGTGGGGAACTGTTTTTT

size: .
V: TRBV3-1/TRBV3-2
D: TRBD1
J: TRBJ1-6
length: 13
CDR3: CASSGTGYSPLHF
DNA: TGTGCCAGCTCCGGGACAGGGTACTCACCCCTCCACTTT

size: .
V: TRBV20-1
D: .
J: TRBJ2-1
length: 11
CDR3: CSARAFNEQFF
DNA: TGCAGTGCTAGAGCCTTCAATGAGCAGTTCTTC

size: .
V: TRBV5-1
D: .
J: TRBJ2-7
length: 14
CDR3: CASSFRGASYEQYF
DNA: TGCGCCAGCAGCTTTAGAGGGGCCAGCTACGAGCAGTACTTC

size: .
V: TRBV11-2
D: .
J: TRBJ1-1
length: 15
CDR3: CASSPAGRGVTEAFF
DNA: TGTGCCAGCAGCCCCGCAGGGCGGGGGGTCACTGAAGCTTTCTTT

size: .
V: TRBV16
D: .
J: TRBJ2-1
length: 11
CDR3: CASSQGAEQFF
DNA: TGTGCCAGCAGCCAGGGCGCTGAGCAGTTCTTC

size: .
V: TRBV5-4
D: TRBD1
J: TRBJ1-2
length: 15
CDR3: CASSLGGTGVDGYTF
DNA: TGTGCCAGCAGCTTGGGGGGGACAGGGGTGGATGGCTACACCTTC

size: .
V: TRBV11-2
D: .
J: TRBJ1-3
length: 16
CDR3: CASSLGPVLSGNTIYF
DNA: TGTGCCAGCAGCTTAGGACCCGTCCTCTCTGGAAACACCATATATTTT

size: .
V: TRBV24-1
D: .
J: TRBJ2-5
length: 13
CDR3: CATSDLPGVTQYF
DNA: TGTGCCACCAGTGATTTGCCTGGTGTCACCCAGTACTTC

size: .
V: TRBV5-6
D: TRBD1
J: TRBJ1-2
length: 13
CDR3: CASSLTGGDGYTF
DNA: TGTGCCAGCAGCTTGACAGGGGGCGATGGCTACACCTTC

size: .
V: TRBV6-4
D: .
J: TRBJ2-2
length: 13
CDR3: CASSVQGYGELFF
DNA: TGTGCCAGCAGTGTACAGGGCTACGGGGAGCTGTTTTTT

size: .
V: TRBV19
D: TRBD2
J: TRBJ2-7
length: 16
CDR3: CASSPRLAGSLEEQYF
DNA: TGTGCCAGTAGTCCCCGACTAGCGGGTAGCTTAGAGGAGCAGTACTTC

size: .
V: TRBV19
D: .
J: TRBJ1-1
length: 14
CDR3: CASSMEYLNTEAFF
DNA: TGTGCCAGTAGTATGGAGTACCTGAACACTGAAGCTTTCTTT

size: .
V: TRBV7-3
D: TRBD1
J: TRBJ1-1
length: 18
CDR3: CASSPRQGGSGFHTEAFF
DNA: TGTGCCAGCAGCCCACGACAGGGGGGATCGGGGTTTCACACTGAAGCTTTCTTT

size: .
V: TRBV19
D: TRBD2
J: TRBJ2-3
length: 15
CDR3: CASSRGTSRTDTQYF
DNA: TGTGCCAGTAGTAGAGGGACTAGCAGGACAGATACGCAGTATTTT

size: .
V: TRBV5-1
D: .
J: TRBJ1-3
length: 14
CDR3: CASSLQGTGNTIYF
DNA: TGCGCCAGCAGCTTACAGGGTACTGGAAACACCATATATTTT

size: .
V: TRBV4-1
D: .
J: TRBJ2-5
length: 18
CDR3: CASSQDPQGRAEQETQYF
DNA: TGCGCCAGCAGCCAAGACCCCCAGGGGAGGGCAGAACAAGAGACCCAGTACTTC

size: .
V: TRBV6-6
D: TRBD1
J: TRBJ1-2
length: 13
CDR3: CASSSGQGNGYTF
DNA: TGTGCCAGCAGTTCCGGACAGGGGAATGGCTACACCTTC

size: .
V: TRBV7-9
D: .
J: TRBJ2-5
length: 15
CDR3: CASTSLERVQETQYF
DNA: TGTGCCAGCACCTCCCTAGAAAGGGTTCAAGAGACCCAGTACTTC

size: few
V: TRBV10-1
D: .
J: TRBJ2-1
length: 15
CDR3: CASTVGVTLRNEQFF
DNA: TGCGCCAGCACCGTAGGGGTAACCCTCCGGAATGAGCAGTTCTTC

size: .
V: TRBV23-1
D: TRBD1
J: TRBJ2-7
length: 17
CDR3: CASSQYAGGLSSYEQYF
DNA: TGCGCCAGCAGTCAATATGCAGGGGGTCTTTCCTCCTACGAGCAGTACTTC

size: .
V: TRBV14
D: TRBD2
J: TRBJ2-7
length: 16
CDR3: CASSHLGEGPKDEQYF
DNA: TGTGCCAGCAGCCACCTTGGGGAGGGCCCTAAGGACGAGCAGTACTTC

size: .
V: TRBV7-2
D: .
J: TRBJ2-7
length: 15
CDR3: CASSSMGRDPYEQYF
DNA: TGTGCCAGCAGCTCTATGGGGCGTGACCCCTACGAGCAGTACTTC

size: .
V: TRBV6-5
D: .
J: TRBJ1-2
length: 13
CDR3: CASSPRRSYGYTF
DNA: TGTGCCAGCAGCCCGAGACGCAGCTATGGCTACACCTTC

size: .
V: TRBV7-9
D: .
J: TRBJ2-1
length: 13
CDR3: CASSLELSNEQFF
DNA: TGTGCCAGCAGCTTAGAACTTAGCAATGAGCAGTTCTTC

size: .
V: TRBV27
D: .
J: TRBJ2-1
length: 16
CDR3: CASSLQRAPSYNEQFF
DNA: TGTGCCAGCAGTCTCCAGCGGGCTCCTTCCTACAATGAGCAGTTCTTC

size: .
V: TRBV27
D: .
J: TRBJ2-2
length: 19
CDR3: CASSSQPVAVSLNTGELFF
DNA: TGTGCCAGCAGTTCCCAACCCGTAGCGGTATCCTTGAACACCGGGGAGCTGTTTTTT

size: .
V: TRBV6-5
D: TRBD1
J: TRBJ2-1
length: 15
CDR3: CASRADRGSYNEQFF
DNA: TGTGCCAGCAGAGCCGACAGGGGGTCTTACAATGAGCAGTTCTTC

size: .
V: TRBV5-1
D: .
J: TRBJ1-3
length: 15
CDR3: CASRPAGNSGNTIYF
DNA: TGCGCCAGCAGACCTGCAGGGAACTCTGGAAACACCATATATTTT

size: .
V: TRBV6-5
D: .
J: TRBJ1-1
length: 15
CDR3: CASSYRGRLLTEAFF
DNA: TGTGCCAGCAGTTACCGCGGACGCCTACTCACTGAAGCTTTCTTT

size: .
V: TRBV24-1
D: TRBD2
J: TRBJ2-1
length: 14
CDR3: CATSDAREFNEQFF
DNA: TGTGCCACCAGTGACGCGCGGGAGTTCAATGAGCAGTTCTTC

size: .
V: TRBV2
D: .
J: TRBJ2-7
length: 14
CDR3: CASRVQGSSYEQYF
DNA: TGTGCCAGCCGAGTTCAGGGGTCGTCCTACGAGCAGTACTTC

size: .
V: TRBV27
D: TRBD1
J: TRBJ2-7
length: 14
CDR3: CASSLGGQGYEQYF
DNA: TGTGCCAGCAGTTTAGGCGGACAGGGCTACGAGCAGTACTTC

size: .
V: TRBV19
D: .
J: TRBJ1-1
length: 13
CDR3: CASSPQGSPEAFF
DNA: TGTGCCAGTAGTCCGCAGGGGTCCCCTGAAGCTTTCTTT

size: once
V: TRBV2
D: TRBD1
J: TRBJ1-1
length: 16
CDR3: CASSDDRGNLNTEAFF
DNA: TGTGCCAGCAGTGACGACAGGGGGAACTTGAACACTGAAGCTTTCTTT

size: .
V: TRBV6-5
D: .
J: TRBJ1-3
length: 15
CDR3: CASLQPGLSGNTIYF
DNA: TGTGCCAGCCTCCAACCGGGCCTCTCTGGAAACACCATATATTTT

size: .
V: TRBV18
D: .
J: TRBJ1-1
length: 14
CDR3: CASSQEQGTSEAFF
DNA: TGTGCCAGCTCACAAGAACAAGGAACTAGTGAAGCTTTCTTT